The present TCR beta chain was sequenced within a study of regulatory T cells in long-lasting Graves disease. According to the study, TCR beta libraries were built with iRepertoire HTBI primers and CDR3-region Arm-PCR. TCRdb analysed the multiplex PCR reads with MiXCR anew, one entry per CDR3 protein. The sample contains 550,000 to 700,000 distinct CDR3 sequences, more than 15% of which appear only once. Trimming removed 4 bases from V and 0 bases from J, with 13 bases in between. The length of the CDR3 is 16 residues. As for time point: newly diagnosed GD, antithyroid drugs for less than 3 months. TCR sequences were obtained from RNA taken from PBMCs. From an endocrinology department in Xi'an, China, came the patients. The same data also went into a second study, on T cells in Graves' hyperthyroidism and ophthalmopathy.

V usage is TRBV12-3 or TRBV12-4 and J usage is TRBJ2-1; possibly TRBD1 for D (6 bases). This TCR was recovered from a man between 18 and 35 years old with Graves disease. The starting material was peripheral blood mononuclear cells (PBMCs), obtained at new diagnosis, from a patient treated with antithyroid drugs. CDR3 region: CASSSDRISSYNEQFF. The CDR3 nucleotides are TGTGCCAGCAGTTCGGACAGAATTTCCTCCTACAATGAGCAGTTCTTC.